This TCR beta chain is drawn from a study of CXCR3-negative and CXCR3-positive naive CD8 T cells. Across the whole study: Per-library TRB read counts averaged about 1.5 +/- 0.3 million, adding up to some 150 million in total. Study-level findings and limits: Much lower diversity was found in memory CD8+ cells, while both naive subsets had comparably high diversity. Partial loss of CXCR3 expression followed cryopreservation; most assays used fresh PBMCs. CXCR3-positive naive cells had more hydrophobic TRB CDR3s than CXCR3-negative naive cells.

Concerning this clonotype itself: Its antigen remains unknown.

The germline gives CDR1 SEHNR, CDR2 FQNEAQ (reference sequence). The CDR3 totals 15 residues. Naive CD8+ T cells had a CD45RO-CCR7+CD27+CD95- phenotype. UMI-tagged TRB cDNA libraries were built via 5' RACE. TCRdb reprocessed the 5' RACE reads; each CDR3 protein has one entry and no DNA is given. With some 140,000 distinct CDR3 sequences in the sample, the ten largest clones hold less than 0.55%. The V and J genes are TRBV7-9 and TRBJ1-5. The sample taken for sequencing was naive CXCR3+ CD8+ T cells from blood. Subset here: CD45RO-CCR7+CD27+CD95- naive CD8+ T cells expressing CXCR3 (TNR3+). The sequence was collected from a human donor in good health. Some clones in this sample may be carry-over from other donors' samples. The CDR3: CASSLETEIGRPQHF.